This T cell receptor (beta chain) was recorded in a study of shared clonotypes between healthy human individuals. The CDR3 has 15 residues. V dropped 10 bases and J dropped 5; count of bases not matched to a gene: 16. The germline V gene has CDR1 ENHRY and CDR2 SYGVKD. This clone was detected many times. Only in-frame clones appear in the TCRdb table, and some are missing; sequencing was by immunoSEQ multiplex PCR. Among about 1.1 million clones listed, 70% to 80% were seen once. This sequence was found in a man aged 18 to 35 in good health. Some clones in this sample may be carry-over from other donors' samples. The rearrangement joins TRBV10-3 to TRBJ2-7, with 8 bases matching TRBD2. Sequencing was done on a sample of memory CD4+ T cells from PBMCs. The subset denotes: CD45RA-negative fraction. For the CDR3, the DNA is TGTGCCACCGATCCGAGCGGGAGTCTCATGCACGAGCAGTACTTC. It is translated as CATDPSGSLMHEQYF.